One sample yielded the 32 T cell receptor beta chains listed below, sequenced in a study of shared clonotypes between healthy human individuals. Generated by immunoSEQ multiplex PCR, the TCRdb table keeps only in-frame clones and is missing some. The repertoire holds nearly 1,000,000 clones, 60% to 85% seen once, with approximately 1.5% in the top ten. The sequenced sample consisted of memory CD4+ T cells sorted from blood. As for subset: CD45RA-negative fraction. The receptors were gathered from a man between 18 and 35 years old in good health.

The chain joins TRBV18 to TRBJ1-1, with 8 bases that match TRBD1. CDR1 and CDR2 (germline): KGHSH, LQKENI. This CDR3 has 15 amino acids. V shed 8 bases and J 0 bases; nucleotides not matched to a gene: 8. The CDR3 nucleotides are TGTGCCAGCCGACAGGGGTGGGGCATGAACACTGAAGCTTTCTTT. It encodes CASRQGWGMNTEAFF.

The chain links TRBV11-3 to TRBJ2-2; 10 nucleotides match TRBD1. After removal of 6 bases from V and 6 bases from J, the junction contained 4 bases not matched to a gene. Germline values: CDR1 SGHNT, CDR2 YENEEA. The CDR3 has 14 residues. CDR3 nucleotide sequence: TGTGCCAGCAGAGATGACAGGGGGCCCGGGGAGCTGTTTTTT. Amino acid sequence: CASRDDRGPGELFF.

This clone occurred once. The V call is TRBV15, the J call TRBJ1-2, with TRBD1 as a possible D gene (5 bases). Trimming took off 0 bases at V and 1 base at J, with 9 bases between the two ends. CDR3 length: 15 amino acids. Looked up from germline, CDR1 is LNHNV and CDR2 is YYDKDF (reference sequence). CDR3: CATSRERDGNYGYTF. The CDR3, as DNA: TGTGCCACCAGCAGAGAGAGGGACGGTAACTATGGCTACACCTTC.

For the CDR3, the DNA is TGTGCCAGCAGTCGTAGGGGGAACAATCAGCCCCAGCATTTT. Protein sequence: CASSRRGNNQPQHF. This chain connects TRBV28 to TRBJ1-5, with D possibly matching TRBD1 (6 bases). The CDR3 runs to 14 residues. The germline V gene encodes CDR1 MDHEN and CDR2 SYDVKM. With 5 bases removed from V and 3 bases from J, the gap between germline ends came to 11 bases. Full variable domain (missing parts from reference TRBV28 and TRBJ1-5): DVKVTQSSRYLVKRTGEKVFLECVQDMDHENMFWYRQDPGLGLRLIYFSYDVKMKEKGDIPEGYSVSREKKERFSLILESASTNQTSMYLCASSRRGNNQPQHFGDGTRLSIL.

V is TRBV6-1 and J is TRBJ1-2; D possibly corresponds to TRBD1 (5 bases). The ends were cut back, 6 bases at V and 5 bases at J, with 16 bases in the middle. The CDR3 spans 14 residues. Germline V lookup: CDR1 MNHNS, CDR2 SASEGT. The CDR3 bases are TGTGCCAGCAGCCGGGACGGTGGAGGATATGGCTACACCTTC. Translation: CASSRDGGGYGYTF.

The V gene is TRBV14, the J gene TRBJ1-2; no clear D gene. Looked up from germline, CDR1 is SGHDN and CDR2 is FVKESK. This CDR3 contains 14 residues. V shed 3 bases and J shed 4 bases, with 12 bases lying between them. DNA for the CDR3: TGTGCCAGCAGCCAGTCAGGACCCCGCTATGGCTACACCTTC. Its protein product is CASSQSGPRYGYTF. The complete variable domain, with remaining parts taken from reference TRBV14 and TRBJ1-2, reads EAGVTQFPSHSVIEKGQTVTLRCDPISGHDNLYWYRRVMGKEIKFLLHFVKESKQDESGMPNNRFLAERTGGTYSTLKVQPAELEDSGVYFCASSQSGPRYGYTFGSGTRLTVV.

To note about this clone: Distinct nucleotide sequences in the sample also encode this CDR3. The chain uses TRBV7-2 and TRBJ2-7; D is uncertain. The CDR3 loop spans 13 amino acids. Trimming removed 1 base at V and 4 bases at J, with 8 bases between. From germline, CDR1 is SGHTA and CDR2 FQGNSA. CDR3 in DNA: TGTGCCAGCAGCTTAGTGGCTGAATACGAGCAGTACTTC. Its protein is CASSLVAEYEQYF.

This clone was recorded many times. The chain carries TRBV19 and TRBJ1-6, with D uncertain. The ends were cut back, 5 bases at V and 5 bases at J, with 16 bases in the middle. CDR3 size: 16 residues. Germline CDR1 reads LNHDA; CDR2 reads SQIVND (reference sequence). The CDR3 reads CASSRLGFENNSPLHF. DNA for the CDR3: TGTGCCAGTAGTCGGCTTGGATTTGAAAATAATTCACCCCTCCACTTT.

This chain joins TRBV7-8 and TRBJ1-2; 8 bases are a match to TRBD1. The V gene end was trimmed by 3 bases and the J gene end by 5 bases; junction bases not matched to a gene: 5. This CDR3 has 14 amino acids. In germline, CDR1 is SGHVS, CDR2 FQNEAQ. The CDR3 bases are TGTGCCAGCAGCTTCCAGGGGGCAGGGTATGGCTACACCTTC. Amino acids: CASSFQGAGYGYTF.

This chain links TRBV6-5 with TRBJ1-6, with TRBD1 identical over 11 bases. This CDR3 is built from 16 residues. V was pared by 2 bases and J by 9 bases, with 6 bases of the junction left unmatched. Germline V CDR1 and CDR2: MNHEY, SVGAGI. This chain's CDR3 is CASSYKGQGASSPLHF. CDR3 sequence (DNA): TGTGCCAGCAGTTACAAAGGACAGGGGGCGAGTTCACCCCTCCACTTT.

The chain combines TRBV7-8 with TRBJ2-7; no firm D call. Germline CDR1 SGHVS, CDR2 FQNEAQ. The CDR3 runs to 13 residues. V was trimmed by 0 bases and J by 4 bases, leaving 7 bases between them. The CDR3 region has the DNA TGTGCCAGCAGCTTAGCCCATCTTTACGAGCAGTACTTC. As protein: CASSLAHLYEQYF.

The chain couples TRBV2 to TRBJ2-1; 8 bases align to TRBD1. V gave up 4 bases and J gave up 10 bases; unmatched junction bases: 6. From germline, CDR1 is SNHLY and CDR2 FYNNEI. This CDR3 contains 13 residues. CDR3 loop: CASSARDRGEQFF. CDR3 sequence (DNA): TGTGCCAGCAGTGCCCGTGACAGGGGCGAGCAGTTCTTC.

This chain links TRBV7-9 with TRBJ2-6; 9 nucleotides agree with TRBD2. The CDR3 contains 17 residues. V lost 0 bases to trimming and J lost 0 bases; unmatched junction nucleotides: 0. Germline loops: CDR1 SEHNR, CDR2 FQNEAQ (reference sequence). Here the CDR3 reads CASSLASGGSGANVLTF. CDR3 DNA: TGTGCCAGCAGCTTAGCTAGCGGGGGCTCTGGGGCCAACGTCCTGACTTTC.

The chain employs TRBV6-1 and TRBJ2-7, with D possibly matching TRBD1 (7 bases). Germline CDR1 MNHNS, CDR2 SASEGT. V lost 9 bases and J lost 4, with 22 bases in between. The CDR3 is 15 amino acids. The DNA for the CDR3 is TGTGCCAGTTCGATAGTGGTGTCAGGGGGGTACGAGCAGTACTTC. Amino acid sequence: CASSIVVSGGYEQYF.

The chain is built from TRBV5-1 and TRBJ2-5; D not certain. Germline V gives CDR1 SGHRS, CDR2 YFSETQ. Trimming pared 6 bases from V and 0 bases from J, leaving 12 bases between. The CDR3 extends over 14 amino acids. The CDR3 bases are TGCGCCAGCACCTTAACCCCCAACCAAGAGACCCAGTACTTC. Protein: CASTLTPNQETQYF.

The chain links TRBV7-2 to TRBJ2-5, with 10 positions matching TRBD2. Germline V gives CDR1 SGHTA, CDR2 FQGNSA. J lost 5 bases, V lost 5 bases, and 11 bases had no gene match. This CDR3 spans 16 amino acids. This CDR3 reads CASSPLGAGGGETQYF. CDR3 sequence (DNA): TGTGCCAGCAGCCCCCTAGGAGCGGGAGGGGGGGAGACCCAGTACTTC.

This sequence joins TRBV27 and TRBJ2-7; 12 nucleotides agree with TRBD2. Germline V lookup: CDR1 MNHEY, CDR2 SMNVEV (reference sequence). V was clipped by 6 bases and J by 4 bases; unmatched bases: 7. The CDR3 is 15 amino acids. The CDR3 nucleotides are TGTGCCAGCAGGACAGGACTAGCGGGAAGTTACGAGCAGTACTTC. Translating it yields CASRTGLAGSYEQYF.

This chain uses TRBV7-9 with TRBJ1-2; possible D gene TRBD1, 5 bases. The CDR3 is 12 residues long. Trimming left V 5 bases short and J 8 bases short, with 12 bases between. From germline, CDR1 is SEHNR and CDR2 FQNEAQ (reference sequence). The CDR3 region has the DNA TGTGCCAGCAGCCAGGGACTTGGGGGCTACACCTTC. Its translation is CASSQGLGGYTF.

The J gene is TRBJ1-1, the V gene TRBV27; D not certain. The germline V gene encodes CDR1 MNHEY and CDR2 SMNVEV (reference sequence). Trimming pared 6 bases from V and 4 bases from J, leaving 12 bases between. The CDR3 contains 13 residues. In DNA, the CDR3 is TGTGCCAGCAGAACCCTCGGGGTCACTGAAGCTTTCTTT. Translation: CASRTLGVTEAFF.

This clone was seen a handful of times. The chain employs TRBV4-3 and TRBJ2-3, with 9 bases fitting TRBD1. The CDR3 has 17 amino acids. The junction had 10 bases not matched to a gene; V was cut back by 4 bases and J by 2 bases. The germline V gene has CDR1 LGHNA and CDR2 YSLEER. DNA of the CDR3: TGCGCCAGCAGCCGCCGGACAGGGGCGACCTTCACAGATACGCAGTATTTT. Translated: CASSRRTGATFTDTQYF.

The V gene is TRBV30, the J gene TRBJ1-5; weak D call: TRBD1 (5 bases). Deletions cut 3 bases from V and 3 bases from J, with 9 bases between. This CDR3 is 13 amino acids long. CDR1 is GTSNPN and CDR2 is SVGIG in the germline V gene (reference sequence). The CDR3 sequence: CAWSRANNQPQHF. The CDR3 DNA follows: TGTGCCTGGAGCAGGGCAAACAATCAGCCCCAGCATTTT.

This clone is a singleton in its sample. The J gene is TRBJ2-7, the V gene TRBV4-1; 7 bases agree with TRBD1. CDR3 size: 15 residues. Losses at the gene ends were 1 base for V and 2 bases for J; bases not matched to a gene: 5. Germline V gives CDR1 MGHRA, CDR2 YSYEKL. In DNA form, the CDR3 reads TGCGCCAGCAGCCAAGCCGGGACAGTAGCCTACGAGCAGTACTTC. It translates to CASSQAGTVAYEQYF.

The chain recombines TRBV7-8 with TRBJ2-2; TRBD1 matches 11 bases. From germline, CDR1 is SGHVS and CDR2 FQNEAQ. The CDR3 contains 18 residues. The trim removed 0 bases at V and 2 bases at J, leaving 5 bases unmatched. CDR3 bases: TGTGCCAGCAGCTTAGCGCGGGACAGGGGGGGAAACACCGGGGAGCTGTTTTTT. Translated, it gives CASSLARDRGGNTGELFF.

The genes are TRBV10-2 and TRBJ2-7; TRBD1 might be the D (6 bases). This CDR3 comprises 16 residues. Germline V gives CDR1 WSHSY, CDR2 SAAADI. V lost 5 bases, J lost 4 bases, and 21 bases lay in between. The CDR3 spells CASSTRDIGERYEQYF. The CDR3 DNA reads TGCGCCAGCAGTACCCGGGACATAGGAGAAAGGTACGAGCAGTACTTC.

The V call is TRBV6-6, the J call TRBJ1-5; a weak D match, TRBD1 (5 bases). The CDR3 totals 16 residues. Per germline, CDR1 MNHNY and CDR2 SVGAGI (reference sequence). V was cut by 0 bases and J by 4 bases, with 13 bases left in between. CDR3 residues: CASSYSSGWGNQPQHF. In nucleotides, the CDR3 is TGTGCCAGCAGTTACTCCTCCGGTTGGGGGAATCAGCCCCAGCATTTT.

The rearrangement joins TRBV20-1 to TRBJ1-1; D remains unclear. V lost 6 bases, J lost 6 bases, and 11 bases lay in between. CDR3 length: 11 residues. Germline V gene lookup returns CDR1 DFQATT and CDR2 SNEGSKA (reference sequence). The CDR3 DNA is TGCAGTGCGAGTATCGGGGCTGAAGCTTTCTTT. This gives the protein CSASIGAEAFF.

V and J are TRBV6-9 and TRBJ1-2, with 7 bases identical to TRBD1. V shed 4 bases and J 1 base; nucleotides not matched to a gene: 15. This CDR3 spans 18 amino acids. In germline, CDR1 is MNHGY, CDR2 SVAAGI. CDR3 amino acids: CASSLVGQTRMRNYGYTF. The CDR3 DNA reads as TGTGCCAGCAGTTTGGTGGGACAGACGAGGATGCGTAACTATGGCTACACCTTC.

The genes are TRBV9 and TRBJ2-1; either TRBD1 or TRBD2 may supply D (6 bases each). The CDR3 consists of 15 residues. Deletions cut 2 bases from V and 4 bases from J, with 13 bases between. Looked up from germline, CDR1 is SGDLS and CDR2 is YYNGEE. The CDR3 protein is CASSVRLGGYNEQFF. The CDR3 bases are TGTGCCAGCAGCGTCCGACTAGGGGGGTACAATGAGCAGTTCTTC.

The chain has TRBV18 and TRBJ1-1, with unresolved D. With 4 bases removed from V and 5 bases from J, the gap between germline ends came to 17 bases. The CDR3 contains 15 residues. Germline-derived CDR1 and CDR2 are KGHSH and LQKENI. The CDR3 region has the DNA TGTGCCAGCTCACTGCAACGTAAGGGCCAGACTGAAGCTTTCTTT. This encodes CASSLQRKGQTEAFF.

This clone was counted a single time. This chain connects TRBV5-6 to TRBJ1-4, with unresolved D. CDR3 size: 15 residues. With 4 bases removed from V and 0 bases from J, the gap between germline ends came to 10 bases. Germline V CDR1 and CDR2: SGHDT, YYEEEE. The CDR3 reads CASSTERATNEKLFF. CDR3 coding DNA: TGTGCCAGCAGCACGGAGAGAGCAACTAATGAAAAACTGTTTTTT.

The CDR3 spells CASSLGTSGTTGELFF. The CDR3 DNA reads as TGCGCCAGCAGCTTAGGGACTAGCGGGACCACCGGGGAGCTGTTTTTT. V usage is TRBV5-1 and J usage is TRBJ2-2; 13 positions match TRBD2. This CDR3 region has 16 residues. Germline CDR1 SGHRS, CDR2 YFSETQ. V gave up 2 bases and J gave up 4 bases; unmatched junction bases: 2.

The chain carries TRBV11-2 and TRBJ1-4; D remains unclear. Deletions cut 0 bases from V and 6 bases from J, with 11 bases between. CDR1 and CDR2 from the germline V gene are SGHAT and FQNNGV. CDR3 length equals 15 residues. CDR3 sequence (DNA): TGTGCCAGCAGCTTAGAATGGGCAGCCTATGAAAAACTGTTTTTT. It specifies CASSLEWAAYEKLFF.